The 12 T cell receptor beta chains given below trace back to one sample, sequenced in a study of blood T cell repertoires in COVID-19. Sequencing used immunoSEQ multiplex PCR; TCRdb keeps in-frame clones, though not all of them. The sample carries 170,000 or so clones, over 75% recorded once. The specimen sequenced was PBMCs or T cells enriched from blood (not recorded which). The receptors were sampled from a woman between 50 and 59 years old who had recovered from COVID-19.

The V and J genes are TRBV6-6 and TRBJ1-1; weak D call: TRBD1 (6 bases). This CDR3 has 13 residues. V lost 6 bases and J lost 5, with 13 bases in between. From germline, CDR1 is MNHNY and CDR2 SVGAGI (reference sequence). The CDR3 DNA follows: TGTGCCAGCAGCCCCCCACAGGGTACTGAAGCTTTCTTT. It encodes CASSPPQGTEAFF.

The chain couples TRBV30 to TRBJ1-6; D gene unclear. The CDR3 spans 14 residues. Germline values: CDR1 GTSNPN, CDR2 SVGIG (reference sequence). V dropped 1 base and J dropped 7 bases, with 11 bases sitting between them. The CDR3 DNA sequence: TGTGCCTGGAGTGACGGACTTCTCAATTCACCCCTCCACTTT. Translation gives CAWSDGLLNSPLHF.

The V call is TRBV21-1, the J call TRBJ1-1. TRBV21-1 is shown as a pseudogene. The CDR3 extends over 14 amino acids. The CDR3 sequence is CATRWDFMNTEAFF. DNA for the CDR3: TGTGCCACCAGGTGGGACTTCATGAACACTGAAGCTTTCTTT.

This clone was found once. The genes are TRBV5-1 and TRBJ1-1; D gene unclear. Trimming cost V 6 bases and J 1 base, with 22 bases left between them. This CDR3 comprises 17 residues. Germline CDR1 SGHRS, CDR2 YFSETQ. CDR3 sequence reads: CASTSEDFYMGNTEAFF. CDR3 in DNA: TGCGCCAGCACCTCGGAGGACTTTTATATGGGGAACACTGAAGCTTTCTTT.

This clone came up a few times. The chain links TRBV18 to TRBJ1-5, with 8 bases that match TRBD1. The CDR3 is made up of 15 amino acids. V dropped 6 bases and J dropped 6; count of bases not matched to a gene: 10. Per germline, CDR1 KGHSH and CDR2 LQKENI. The chain's CDR3 is CASSQTGQGIQPQHF. CDR3 coding DNA: TGTGCCAGCTCCCAGACCGGACAGGGCATTCAGCCCCAGCATTTT.

The chain recombines TRBV19 with TRBJ1-2; weak D call: TRBD1 (5 bases). This CDR3 is 16 amino acids long. Germline lookup yields CDR1 LNHDA and CDR2 SQIVND (reference sequence). With 10 bases removed from V and 6 bases from J, the gap between germline ends came to 27 bases. In DNA form, the CDR3 reads TGTGCCACTATGCCTCCGTGGACAAATAAACGAGATGGCTACACCTTC. This encodes CATMPPWTNKRDGYTF. The variable domain in full, with the rest retrieved from reference TRBV19 and TRBJ1-2, is DGGITQSPKYLFRKEGQNVTLSCEQNLNHDAMYWYRQDPGQGLRLIYYSQIVNDFQKGDIAEGYSVSREKKESFPLTVTSAQKNPTAFYLCATMPPWTNKRDGYTFGSGTRLTVV.

The CDR3 DNA reads TGTGCCAGCAGTTTTGACAGGAACGGCTACACCTTC. Amino acid sequence: CASSFDRNGYTF. The V gene is TRBV27, the J gene TRBJ1-2, with D maybe TRBD1 (6 bases). V was pared by 3 bases and J by 8 bases, with 10 bases between. The CDR3 runs 12 residues. Germline lookup yields CDR1 MNHEY and CDR2 SMNVEV (reference sequence).

The chain links TRBV7-8 to TRBJ1-4; D possibly corresponds to TRBD1 (6 bases). The germline V gene encodes CDR1 SGHVS and CDR2 FQNEAQ. CDR3 length: 17 amino acids. Trimming removed 3 bases at V and 8 bases at J, with 22 bases between. CDR3 DNA: TGTGCCAGCAGCTTGGCGGACAGTATCTCATTGAACGAAAAACTGTTTTTT. It codes for CASSLADSISLNEKLFF.

The chain joins TRBV7-2 to TRBJ2-3, with a possible D match to TRBD2 (7 bases). The length of the CDR3 is 14 residues. Per the germline V gene, CDR1 is SGHTA and CDR2 is FQGNSA. V lost 5 bases and J lost 6, with 15 bases in between. The CDR3 nucleotides read TGTGCCAGCAGCCTAGGGGGGGGAAGCGATACGCAGTATTTT. The encoded protein is CASSLGGGSDTQYF.

The gene calls are TRBV12-5 and TRBJ2-1; 8 bases line up with TRBD1. This CDR3 has 15 residues. Germline loops: CDR1 LGHNT, CDR2 FRNRAP. Losses at the gene ends were 5 bases for V and 8 bases for J; bases not matched to a gene: 11. CDR3 sequence: CASGRGTGRDHEQFF. The CDR3 region has the DNA TGTGCTAGTGGTCGCGGGACAGGCCGGGATCATGAGCAGTTCTTC. Full variable domain (rest looked up from reference TRBV12-5 and TRBJ2-1): DARVTQTPRHKVTEMGQEVTMRCQPILGHNTVFWYRQTMMQGLELLAYFRNRAPLDDSGMPKDRFSAEMPDATLATLKIQPSEPRDSAVYFCASGRGTGRDHEQFFGPGTRLTVL.

The rearrangement uses TRBV24-1 and TRBJ2-1; D may be TRBD1 (6 bases). V was clipped by 3 bases and J by 5 bases, with 13 bases between them. The germline gives CDR1 KGHDR, CDR2 SFDVKD. This CDR3 has 15 amino acids. This CDR3 is CATSDPDGTNNEQFF. CDR3 in DNA: TGTGCCACCAGTGATCCCGACGGGACAAACAATGAGCAGTTCTTC.

The rearrangement links TRBV4-3 to TRBJ2-3, with 9 bases that match TRBD2. The V gene end was trimmed by 1 base and the J gene end by 2 bases; junction bases not matched to a gene: 7. Germline V lookup: CDR1 LGHNA, CDR2 YSLEER. The CDR3 length is 17 residues. In DNA form, the CDR3 reads TGCGCCAGCAGCCAAGGACCGACTAGCGGCAACACAGATACGCAGTATTTT. It is translated as CASSQGPTSGNTDTQYF.